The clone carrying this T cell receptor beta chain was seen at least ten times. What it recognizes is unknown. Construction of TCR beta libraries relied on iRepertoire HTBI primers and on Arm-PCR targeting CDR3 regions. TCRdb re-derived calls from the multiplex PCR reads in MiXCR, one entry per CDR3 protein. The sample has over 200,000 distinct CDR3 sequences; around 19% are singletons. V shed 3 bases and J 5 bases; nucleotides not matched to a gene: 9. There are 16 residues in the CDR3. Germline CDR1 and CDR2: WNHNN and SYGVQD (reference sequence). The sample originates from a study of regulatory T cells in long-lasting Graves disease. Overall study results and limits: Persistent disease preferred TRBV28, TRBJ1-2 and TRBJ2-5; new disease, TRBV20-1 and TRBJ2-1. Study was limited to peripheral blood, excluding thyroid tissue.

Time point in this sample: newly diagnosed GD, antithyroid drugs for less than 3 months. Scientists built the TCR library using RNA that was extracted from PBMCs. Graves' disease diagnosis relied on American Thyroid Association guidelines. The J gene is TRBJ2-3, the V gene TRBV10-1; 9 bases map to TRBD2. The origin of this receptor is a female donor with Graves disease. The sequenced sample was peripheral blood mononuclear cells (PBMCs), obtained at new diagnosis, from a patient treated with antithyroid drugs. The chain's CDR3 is CASSDDAGGPGDTQYF. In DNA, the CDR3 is TGCGCCAGCAGTGACGACGCGGGAGGGCCTGGAGATACGCAGTATTTT.